This note documents a single T cell receptor delta chain sequence. The antigen is not known. A far larger clone is one nucleotide away, so this likely arose from a read error. Other DNA sequences in this sample translate to the same CDR3. Reverse transcription of PBMC RNA used primers specific for the gamma and delta chains. TCRdb applied CATT to the RT-PCR reads for clone calling. The sample includes 300 to 400 delta-chain clones, 23% of them seen just once. The source of the sample is a study of delta chains in infants with herpesvirus infections. Study-level points and caveats: Among approximately 19 CMV-infected infants, 4 showed the public Vdelta1 clonotype.

CDR1 is GEAIGNYY, CDR2 EKD, per germline. The CDR3 consists of 19 residues. This TCR came from a human donor who was a Ugandan infant, either HIV-exposed or HIV-unexposed (not recorded which). Sequences were derived from peripheral blood, sampled at time point 1 of longitudinal follow-up. This chain uses TRDV2 with TRDJ1; 12 positions match TRDD3. The CDR3, as DNA: TGTGCCTGTGACACCAGGGAAGCTGGGGGATACGCGTCAATCGATAAACTCATATTT. Translating gives CACDTREAGGYASIDKLIF.